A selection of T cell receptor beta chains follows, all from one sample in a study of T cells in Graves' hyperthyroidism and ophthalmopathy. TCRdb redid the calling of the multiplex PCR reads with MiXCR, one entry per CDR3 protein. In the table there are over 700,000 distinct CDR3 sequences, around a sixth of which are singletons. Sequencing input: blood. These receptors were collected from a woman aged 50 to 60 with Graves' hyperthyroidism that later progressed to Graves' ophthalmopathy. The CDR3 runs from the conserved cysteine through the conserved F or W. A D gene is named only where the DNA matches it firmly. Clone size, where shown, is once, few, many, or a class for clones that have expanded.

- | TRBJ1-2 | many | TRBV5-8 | CASSPTPSPQDYGYTF | TGTGCCAGCAGCCCGACCCCGAGTCCTCAGGACTATGGCTACACCTTC
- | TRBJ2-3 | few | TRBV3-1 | CASSQGEVTRTQYF | TGTGCCAGCAGCCAAGGAGAAGTAACGCGAACGCAGTATTTT
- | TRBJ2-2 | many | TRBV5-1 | CASSLTYTGELFF | TGCGCCAGCAGCCTCACGTACACCGGGGAGCTGTTTTTT
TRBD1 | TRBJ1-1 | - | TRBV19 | CASSTDGQGNTEAFF | TGTGCCAGTAGTACCGACGGACAGGGGAACACTGAAGCTTTCTTT
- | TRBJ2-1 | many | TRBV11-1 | CASLRRAASNEQFF | TGTGCCAGCCTCCGCAGGGCAGCGTCTAATGAGCAGTTCTTC
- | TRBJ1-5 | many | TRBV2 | CASSMEGVEQPQHF | TGTGCCAGCAGTATGGAGGGAGTAGAACAGCCCCAGCATTTT
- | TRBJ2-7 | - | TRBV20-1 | CSAPDQFYEQYF | TGCAGTGCCCCGGACCAGTTTTACGAGCAGTACTTC
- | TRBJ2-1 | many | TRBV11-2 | CASSSARGDLYNEQFF | TGTGCCAGCAGCTCCGCTCGCGGGGACCTCTACAATGAGCAGTTCTTC
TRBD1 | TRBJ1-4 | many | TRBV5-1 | CASSLTGQPKNEKLFF | TGCGCCAGCAGCTTGACGGGACAGCCTAAAAATGAAAAACTGTTTTTT
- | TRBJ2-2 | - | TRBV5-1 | CASSFRGRTTGELFF | TGCGCCAGCAGCTTCAGGGGGAGGACCACCGGGGAGCTGTTTTTT
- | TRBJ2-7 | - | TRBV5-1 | CASSFSGGTYEQYF | TGCGCCAGCAGCTTCTCCGGCGGAACCTACGAGCAGTACTTC
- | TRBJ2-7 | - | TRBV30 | CAWAPGTGDYEQYF | TGTGCCTGGGCTCCCGGGACGGGAGACTACGAGCAGTACTTC
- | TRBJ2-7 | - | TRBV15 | CATSSGIHEQYF | TGTGCCACCAGCAGCGGGATCCACGAGCAGTACTTC
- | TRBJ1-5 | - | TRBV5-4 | CASSLAFGQGCMSNQPQHF | TGTGCCAGCAGCTTGGCGTTCGGGCAGGGGTGTATGAGCAATCAGCCCCAGCATTTT
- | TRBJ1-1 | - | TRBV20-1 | CSARSRAGTEAFF | TGCAGTGCTAGATCCAGGGCGGGCACTGAAGCTTTCTTT
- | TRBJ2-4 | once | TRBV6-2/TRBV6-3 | CASSFATTNIQYF | TGTGCCAGCAGTTTCGCTACCACGAACATTCAGTACTTC
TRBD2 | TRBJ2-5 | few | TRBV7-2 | CASSLAGPGETQYF | TGTGCCAGCAGCCTAGCGGGGCCTGGAGAGACCCAGTACTTC
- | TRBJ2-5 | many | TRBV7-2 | CASSLSLSGTQYF | TGTGCCAGCAGCTTATCATTATCAGGGACCCAGTACTTC
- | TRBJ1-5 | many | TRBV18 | CASSTNTNQPQHF | TGTGCCAGCTCAACCAATACTAATCAGCCCCAGCATTTT
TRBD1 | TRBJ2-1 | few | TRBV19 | CASSQTGQGSYNEQFF | TGTGCCAGTAGTCAGACCGGACAGGGATCCTACAATGAGCAGTTCTTC
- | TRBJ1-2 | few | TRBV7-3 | CASSRPGHYGYTF | TGTGCCAGCAGCAGACCGGGACACTATGGCTACACCTTC
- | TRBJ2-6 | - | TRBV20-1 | CSAQTASGANVLTF | TGCAGTGCCCAGACAGCGTCTGGGGCCAACGTCCTGACTTTC
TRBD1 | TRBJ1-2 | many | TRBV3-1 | CASSQGMAGGKGFGYTF | TGTGCCAGCAGCCAAGGGATGGCAGGGGGAAAGGGTTTTGGCTACACCTTC
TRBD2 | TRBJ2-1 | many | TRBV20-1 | CSARGGGSGGPHEQFF | TGCAGTGCTAGAGGGGGTGGTAGCGGGGGGCCCCATGAGCAGTTCTTC
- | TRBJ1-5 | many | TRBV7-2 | CASSVDAGSSNQPQHF | TGTGCCAGCAGTGTAGATGCCGGGAGTAGCAATCAGCCCCAGCATTTT
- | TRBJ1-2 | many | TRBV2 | CASSEGYTYGYTF | TGTGCCAGCAGTGAAGGTTATACCTATGGCTACACCTTC
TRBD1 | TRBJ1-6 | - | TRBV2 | CASSDGTGGRNSPLHF | TGTGCCAGCAGTGACGGGACAGGGGGTAGGAATTCACCCCTCCACTTT
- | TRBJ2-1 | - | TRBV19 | CASTDRPSYNEQFF | TGTGCCAGTACCGACAGGCCCTCCTACAATGAGCAGTTCTTC
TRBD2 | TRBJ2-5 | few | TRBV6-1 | CASSLNSGAGQETQYF | TGTGCCAGCAGCCTTAATAGCGGGGCGGGACAAGAGACCCAGTACTTC
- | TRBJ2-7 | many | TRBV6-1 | CASSYFSASYEQYF | TGTGCCAGCAGTTATTTCAGCGCTTCCTACGAGCAGTACTTC
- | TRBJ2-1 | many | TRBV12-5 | CASGWGRGYDNEQFF | TGTGCTAGTGGTTGGGGCAGGGGCTATGACAATGAGCAGTTCTTC
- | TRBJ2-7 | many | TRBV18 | CASSTDGYEQYF | TGTGCCAGCTCAACGGACGGCTACGAGCAGTACTTC
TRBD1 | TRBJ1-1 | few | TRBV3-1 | CASRRDRGGDTEAFF | TGTGCCAGCAGACGGGACAGGGGGGGAGACACTGAAGCTTTCTTT
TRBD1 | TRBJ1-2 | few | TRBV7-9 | CASSPDRDLGSGYTF | TGTGCCAGCAGCCCAGACAGGGATCTTGGGAGTGGCTACACCTTC
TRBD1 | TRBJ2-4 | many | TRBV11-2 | CASSQTGDGNIQYF | TGTGCCAGCAGCCAGACAGGGGACGGTAACATTCAGTACTTC
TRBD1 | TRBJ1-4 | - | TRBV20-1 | CSASDRGRFNEKLFF | TGCAGTGCAAGCGACAGGGGGCGTTTTAATGAAAAACTGTTTTTT
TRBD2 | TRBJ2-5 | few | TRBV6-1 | CASSEIAGGQETQYF | TGTGCCAGCAGTGAGATAGCGGGGGGGCAAGAGACCCAGTACTTC
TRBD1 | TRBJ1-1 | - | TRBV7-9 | CASSQIPWQGELNTEAFF | TGTGCCAGCAGCCAGATCCCGTGGCAGGGGGAACTGAACACTGAAGCTTTCTTT
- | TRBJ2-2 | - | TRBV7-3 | CASSLMTENTGELFF | TGTGCCAGCAGCTTAATGACAGAGAACACCGGGGAGCTGTTTTTT
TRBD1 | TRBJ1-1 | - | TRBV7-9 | CASENPLTGTANTEAFF | TGTGCCAGCGAAAACCCTTTAACCGGGACAGCAAACACTGAAGCTTTCTTT
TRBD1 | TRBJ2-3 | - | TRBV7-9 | CASTQGVVSTDTQYF | TGTGCCAGCACCCAGGGGGTAGTTAGCACAGATACGCAGTATTTT
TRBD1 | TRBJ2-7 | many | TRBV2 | CASTENGQGYEQYF | TGTGCCAGCACCGAAAATGGACAGGGATACGAGCAGTACTTC
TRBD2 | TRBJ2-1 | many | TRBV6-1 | CASSDGGAGYNEQFF | TGTGCCAGCAGTGACGGGGGGGCGGGTTACAATGAGCAGTTCTTC
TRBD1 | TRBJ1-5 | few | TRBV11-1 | CASSFPDRGCQPQHF | TGTGCCAGCAGCTTCCCGGACAGGGGATGTCAGCCCCAGCATTTT
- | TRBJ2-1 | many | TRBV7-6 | CASSLGEGGEGQFF | TGTGCCAGCAGCTTAGGAGAAGGAGGGGAAGGACAGTTCTTC
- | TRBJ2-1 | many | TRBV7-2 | CASSLQGSSYNEQFF | TGCGCCAGCAGCTTGCAGGGGAGCTCCTACAATGAGCAGTTCTTC
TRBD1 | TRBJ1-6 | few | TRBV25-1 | CASSDPSGTGGWNSPLHF | TGTGCCAGCAGTGACCCCTCCGGGACAGGGGGCTGGAATTCACCCCTCCACTTT
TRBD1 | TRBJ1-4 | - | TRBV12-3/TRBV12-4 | CASKDRAGKKLFF | TGTGCCAGCAAGGACAGGGCAGGAAAAAAACTGTTTTTT
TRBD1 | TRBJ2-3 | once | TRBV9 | CASSVGGTGGTDTQYF | TGTGCCAGCAGCGTAGGCGGGACAGGGGGCACAGATACGCAGTATTTT
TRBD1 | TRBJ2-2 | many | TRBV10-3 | CAISAGQGTTGELFF | TGTGCCATCAGTGCCGGACAGGGTACCACCGGGGAGCTGTTTTTT
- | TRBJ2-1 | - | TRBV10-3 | CAISGPRRESSYNEQFF | TGTGCCATCAGTGGGCCCCGACGGGAGAGCTCCTACAATGAGCAGTTCTTC
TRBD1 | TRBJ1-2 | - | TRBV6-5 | CASSYWGQGVNYGYTF | TGTGCCAGCAGTTACTGGGGACAGGGGGTAAACTATGGCTACACCTTC
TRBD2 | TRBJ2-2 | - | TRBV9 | CASSALAGGGTGELFF | TGTGCCAGCAGCGCCCTAGCGGGGGGTGGGACCGGGGAGCTGTTTTTT
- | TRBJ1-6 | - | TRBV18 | CASSQRGQQSSYNSPLHF | TGTGCCAGCTCCCAACGAGGACAGCAAAGCTCCTATAATTCACCCCTCCACTTT
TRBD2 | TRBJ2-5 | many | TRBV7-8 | CASSLSAGGLVAQYF | TGTGCCAGCAGCTTATCAGCGGGGGGGCTCGTGGCCCAGTACTTC
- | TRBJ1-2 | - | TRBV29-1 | CSVVGENYGYTF | TGCAGCGTTGTGGGCGAGAACTATGGCTACACCTTC
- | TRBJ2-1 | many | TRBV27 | CASSPLSTSRTEQFF | TGTGCCAGCAGTCCTTTGTCGACTAGTAGAACTGAGCAGTTCTTC
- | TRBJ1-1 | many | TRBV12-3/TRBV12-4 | CASSSGREAFF | TGTGCCAGCAGTTCGGGCAGAGAAGCTTTCTTT
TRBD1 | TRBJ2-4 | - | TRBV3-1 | CASNMNLRDRVFLAKNIQYF | TGTGCCAGCAACATGAACCTCCGGGACAGGGTATTTTTAGCCAAAAACATTCAGTACTTC